One and the same sample provided the 26 T cell receptor beta chains below, sequenced in a study of T cell repertoires in cytomegalovirus infection. Each CDR3 protein is one row after TCRdb ran MiXCR on the reads. This table has over 150,000 distinct CDR3 sequences, about 15% appearing once. Material: PBMCs. The receptors stem from a human donor in good health (CMV status not recorded). Some clones in this sample may be carry-over from other donors' samples.

Ten or more counts support this clonotype. The chain recombines TRBV12-3 or TRBV12-4 with TRBJ1-5; 10 nucleotides align to TRBD1. The CDR3 has 17 residues. V was clipped by 6 bases and J by 7 bases; unmatched bases: 15. CDR3 region: CASSPPGTGAKNQPQHF. In nucleotides, the CDR3 is TGTGCCAGCAGCCCTCCCGGGACAGGGGCTAAAAACCAGCCCCAGCATTTT.

There are many counts of this clonotype. The CDR3 protein is CASSGKGIKNIQYF. In DNA form, the CDR3 reads TGTGCCAGCAGCGGGAAGGGGATCAAAAACATTCAGTACTTC. The chain employs TRBV7-2 and TRBJ2-4; possibly TRBD1 for D (5 bases). Germline lookup yields CDR1 SGHTA and CDR2 FQGNSA. There are 14 residues in the CDR3. Deletions cut 5 bases from V and 3 bases from J, with 11 bases between.

In its sample, this clonotype was seen many times. The genes are TRBV7-2 and TRBJ2-1; TRBD2 matches 12 bases. The J segment lost 7 bases and the V segment lost 5 bases, leaving 12 bases of the junction unmatched. Germline CDR1 and CDR2: SGHTA and FQGNSA. This CDR3 is built from 17 residues. The CDR3: CASSLSLAGGPGNEQFF. CDR3 DNA sequence: TGTGCCAGCAGCCTGTCACTAGCGGGAGGCCCTGGGAATGAGCAGTTCTTC.

The chain uses TRBV28 and TRBJ1-5, with D hard to call. Trimming shortened V by 6 bases and J by 5 bases, and 5 bases separated the two germline ends. CDR1 MDHEN and CDR2 SYDVKM come from the germline V gene. The CDR3 covers 11 residues. The CDR3 spells CASRSDQPQHF. The CDR3 DNA is TGTGCCAGCAGGAGTGATCAGCCCCAGCATTTT.

The V gene is TRBV7-6, the J gene TRBJ2-1; a possible D gene is TRBD2 (6 bases). Germline CDR1 and CDR2: SGHVS and FNYEAQ. The CDR3 has 18 residues. V dropped 3 bases and J dropped 0 bases, with 18 bases sitting between them. The CDR3 is CASSLRPFGSTSYNEQFF. CDR3 DNA sequence: TGTGCCAGCAGCTTGCGCCCTTTCGGGAGCACCTCCTACAATGAGCAGTTCTTC.

The CDR3 loop is CSARDHGENTGELFF. CDR3 DNA: TGCAGTGCTAGAGATCATGGGGAGAACACCGGGGAGCTGTTTTTT. V usage is TRBV20-1 and J usage is TRBJ2-2; D call uncertain. With 0 bases removed from V and 1 base from J, the gap between germline ends came to 9 bases. There are 15 residues in the CDR3. CDR1 DFQATT and CDR2 SNEGSKA come from the germline V gene (reference sequence).

The chain links TRBV2 to TRBJ2-4; no definite D call. The CDR3 is made up of 15 amino acids. Germline V CDR1 and CDR2: SNHLY, FYNNEI. Deletions cut 3 bases from V and 0 bases from J, with 9 bases between. The CDR3 DNA is TGTGCCAGCAGTGACAGAGGCCTAGCCAAAAACATTCAGTACTTC. Translation: CASSDRGLAKNIQYF.

The V gene is TRBV20-1, the J gene TRBJ2-5; TRBD1 or TRBD2 may be the D gene (5 bases each). The V end was cut by 6 bases, the J end by 1 base, with 9 bases between. The CDR3 is made up of 12 amino acids. The germline V gene encodes CDR1 DFQATT and CDR2 SNEGSKA (reference sequence). The CDR3 sequence is CSAPGTQETQYF. The DNA of the CDR3 is TGCAGTGCGCCCGGGACCCAAGAGACCCAGTACTTC.

This clonotype has a count of ten or more. The junction differs from germline at one of its ends, possibly a read error. The chain couples TRBV10-3 to TRBJ1-5; D is possibly TRBD1 (5 bases). This CDR3 spans 15 amino acids. Per the germline V gene, CDR1 is ENHRY and CDR2 is SYGVKD. In DNA form, the CDR3 reads TGTGCCACCAGTGAGACGATTGGGACCAATCAGCCCCAGCATTTT. Its translation: CATSETIGTNQPQHF.

This clonotype occurred many times. The chain combines TRBV7-2 with TRBJ1-6, with TRBD1 as a possible D gene (6 bases). Trimming pared 1 base from V and 6 bases from J, leaving 10 bases between. The CDR3 loop spans 15 amino acids. Germline V gene lookup returns CDR1 SGHTA and CDR2 FQGNSA. The CDR3 here is CASSLGHRANSPLHF. CDR3 nucleotide sequence: TGTGCCAGCAGCTTAGGCCACAGGGCTAATTCACCCCTCCACTTT.

This clonotype was seen more than once but under ten times. This chain connects TRBV28 to TRBJ1-2; TRBD1 might be the D (6 bases). Germline assignment: CDR1 MDHEN and CDR2 SYDVKM. The CDR3 contains 14 residues. Trimming took 5 bases from V and 4 from J, leaving 14 bases between them. CDR3 in DNA: TGTGCCAGCAGTCCCCACGACAGGAGCTATGGCTACACCTTC. Translation gives CASSPHDRSYGYTF.

This clonotype was counted only a few times. The chain has TRBV2 and TRBJ1-3, with D unresolved. Trimming pared 7 bases from V and 4 bases from J, leaving 17 bases between. The CDR3 is made up of 15 amino acids. The germline V gene encodes CDR1 SNHLY and CDR2 FYNNEI. CDR3 DNA sequence: TGTGCCAGCAACCCAAGCCCGTCCGGAGGAAACACCATATATTTT. It yields the protein CASNPSPSGGNTIYF. The full variable domain, rest sourced from reference TRBV2 and TRBJ1-3, is EPEVTQTPSHQVTQMGQEVILRCVPISNHLYFYWYRQILGQKVEFLVSFYNNEISEKSEIFDDQFSVERPDGSNFTLKIRSTKLEDSAMYFCASNPSPSGGNTIYFGEGSWLTVV.

The table lists this clonotype with many counts. V and J are TRBV7-8 and TRBJ2-7; 11 nucleotides agree with TRBD2. The CDR3 is made up of 16 amino acids. J gave up 2 bases and V 0 bases, and 3 bases lay outside the gene matches. Germline V gene lookup returns CDR1 SGHVS and CDR2 FQNEAQ. The CDR3 region has the DNA TGTGCCAGCAGCTTAGCGCTGGGACTAGCGGCCTACGAGCAGTACTTC. It specifies CASSLALGLAAYEQYF.

This clonotype was picked up many times. This chain uses TRBV29-1 with TRBJ1-1, with D unresolved. CDR3 length equals 13 residues. The ends were cut back, 6 bases at V and 1 base at J, with 12 bases in the middle. Germline V gene lookup returns CDR1 SQVTM and CDR2 ANQGSEA. CDR3 bases: TGCAGCGTCGCTCGGGCTCGGAACACTGAAGCTTTCTTT. Protein: CSVARARNTEAFF.

The table lists this clonotype with a few counts. The CDR3 is CASSQGRTGTNEQYF. The CDR3 DNA follows: TGTGCCAGCAGCCAAGGTCGGACAGGGACGAACGAGCAGTACTTC. The chain uses TRBV4-2 and TRBJ2-7, with 8 bases aligning to TRBD1. Germline loops: CDR1 LGHNA, CDR2 YNFKEQ. CDR3 size: 15 residues. Trimming at V came to 1 base and at J to 5 bases, leaving 7 bases not matched to a gene.

The chain uses TRBV20-1 and TRBJ2-7; D perhaps matches TRBD2 (6 bases). CDR3 length: 13 amino acids. Germline CDR1 DFQATT, CDR2 SNEGSKA (reference sequence). V was pared by 6 bases and J by 0 bases, with 12 bases between. The chain's CDR3 is CSARGGSSYEQYF. CDR3 sequence (DNA): TGCAGTGCGCGTGGGGGGAGCTCCTACGAGCAGTACTTC.

This chain connects TRBV28 to TRBJ1-5, with a possible D match to TRBD1 (6 bases). V lost 7 bases to trimming and J lost 4 bases, with 11 bases between them. Germline CDR1 and CDR2: MDHEN and SYDVKM. The CDR3 is 13 residues long. DNA of the CDR3: TGTGCCAGCACCGGACAGAGAAATCAGCCCCAGCATTTT. Translated: CASTGQRNQPQHF. Full variable domain (remainder filled in from reference TRBV28 and TRBJ1-5): DVKVTQSSRYLVKRTGEKVFLECVQDMDHENMFWYRQDPGLGLRLIYFSYDVKMKEKGDIPEGYSVSREKKERFSLILESASTNQTSMYLCASTGQRNQPQHFGDGTRLSIL.

J is TRBJ2-2 and V is TRBV6-2 or TRBV6-3, with D uncertain. CDR3 length: 12 amino acids. CDR1 MNHEY and CDR2 SVGEGT come from the germline V gene. V dropped 4 bases and J dropped 10 bases, with 10 bases sitting between them. CDR3 sequence (DNA): TGTGCCAGCAGTTGGGTAGGAGAGGAGCTGTTTTTT. Encoded protein: CASSWVGEELFF.

This clonotype was counted a few times. The V and J genes are TRBV7-2 and TRBJ2-2; TRBD1 might be the D (5 bases). From germline, CDR1 is SGHTA and CDR2 FQGNSA. The CDR3 contains 17 residues. V lost 1 base and J lost 0, with 12 bases in between. The CDR3 bases are TGTGCCAGCAGCTTAGATTTAATGACAGCGAACACCGGGGAGCTGTTTTTT. Translated, it gives CASSLDLMTANTGELFF.

This clonotype has a count of ten or more. The V call is TRBV28, the J call TRBJ1-5, with D possibly being TRBD1 (6 bases). The V and J ends lost 2 bases and 4 bases respectively, with 21 bases between them. The CDR3 loop spans 18 amino acids. Per the germline V gene, CDR1 is MDHEN and CDR2 is SYDVKM. The chain's CDR3 is CASSLSRISGDRNQPQHF. The CDR3 bases are TGTGCCAGCAGTTTAAGTAGGATTTCAGGGGACCGTAATCAGCCCCAGCATTTT.

The chain uses TRBV20-1 and TRBJ2-2; TRBD2 aligns across 8 bases. Germline V CDR1 and CDR2: DFQATT, SNEGSKA (reference sequence). The CDR3 totals 15 residues. V was pared by 0 bases and J by 6 bases, with 6 bases of the junction left unmatched. CDR3 region: CSARDWLAGSGELFF. The CDR3 DNA reads as TGCAGTGCTAGAGATTGGCTAGCGGGCTCCGGGGAGCTGTTTTTT.

This clonotype was seen at least ten times. The V and J genes are TRBV7-6 and TRBJ2-7; 9 nucleotides match TRBD1. Trimming removed 6 bases from V and 0 bases from J; junction bases left unmatched: 6. There are 15 residues in the CDR3. Per the germline V gene, CDR1 is SGHVS and CDR2 is FNYEAQ. CDR3 region: CASRPPGQGSYEQYF. The CDR3 DNA sequence: TGTGCCAGCAGGCCGCCGGGACAGGGCTCCTACGAGCAGTACTTC. Looking up the rest from reference TRBV7-6 and TRBJ2-7 gives the full variable domain: GAGVSQSPRYKVTKRGQDVALRCDPISGHVSLYWYRQALGQGPEFLTYFNYEAQQDKSGLPNDRFSAERPEGSISTLTIQRTEQRDSAMYRCASRPPGQGSYEQYFGPGTRLTVT.

This clonotype was detected many times. This rearrangement joins TRBV7-8 to TRBJ2-5, with unresolved D. Per germline, CDR1 SGHVS and CDR2 FQNEAQ. This CDR3 is built from 13 residues. V lost 8 bases, J lost 4 bases, and 14 bases lay in between. The CDR3 here is CASGYASAETQYF. The CDR3 DNA sequence: TGTGCCAGCGGGTACGCGTCGGCAGAGACCCAGTACTTC.

This sequence joins TRBV20-1 and TRBJ1-4, with D uncertain. V was cut by 3 bases and J by 7 bases, with 15 bases left in between. Germline CDR1 reads DFQATT; CDR2 reads SNEGSKA (reference sequence). There are 14 residues in the CDR3. The CDR3 spells CSASPGAIGEKLFF. CDR3 DNA: TGCAGTGCTAGCCCTGGAGCGATCGGTGAAAAACTGTTTTTT.

This clonotype was observed at least ten times. V is TRBV10-3 and J is TRBJ2-5, with D unresolved. V was pared by 9 bases and J by 2 bases, with 16 bases between. Per germline, CDR1 ENHRY and CDR2 SYGVKD. This CDR3 region has 14 residues. Here the CDR3 DNA reads TGTGCCATTCGTCCTAGGGTGGATCAAGAGACCCAGTACTTC. Amino acid sequence: CAIRPRVDQETQYF.

This clonotype was counted a few times. The chain links TRBV29-1 to TRBJ2-1, with 7 bases matching TRBD2. V was clipped by 4 bases and J by 7 bases; unmatched bases: 4. This CDR3 is built from 12 residues. Per the germline V gene, CDR1 is SQVTM and CDR2 is ANQGSEA. Here the CDR3 DNA reads TGCAGCGTTGGGGAGGGAGGAAATGAGCAGTTCTTC. Residues: CSVGEGGNEQFF.